These T cell receptor beta chains were read from a single sample in a study of identical twins. TCRdb redid the calling of the 5' RACE reads with MiXCR, one entry per CDR3 protein. The table includes around 680,000 distinct CDR3 sequences, 8.6% detected once. This sample was also put to use in a study of yellow fever vaccine responses in identical twins.

Input material: PBMCs. Source of these receptors: a woman under 30 in good health. CDR3s include the opening cysteine and the closing phenylalanine or tryptophan. The D gene is left open where the match is weak. For some rows the clone size is stated as once, few or many, or as a class when expanded; others skip it.

j_gene | d_gene | v_gene | abundance | CDR3aa | CDR3nt
TRBJ2-7 | . | TRBV3-1 | few | CASSQGVGRGSAYEQYF | TGTGCCAGCAGCCAAGGGGTCGGGCGGGGTTCTGCCTACGAGCAGTACTTC
TRBJ1-4 | . | TRBV29-1 | . | CSVVSANEKLFF | TGCAGCGTTGTGTCAGCTAATGAAAAACTGTTTTTT
TRBJ1-5 | TRBD1 | TRBV6-5 | many | CASSSGTGGDQPQHF | TGTGCCAGCAGTTCCGGGACAGGGGGTGATCAGCCCCAGCATTTT
TRBJ2-5 | . | TRBV29-1 | . | CSVEERVASVAQYF | TGCAGCGTTGAAGAAAGGGTAGCGTCTGTGGCCCAGTACTTC
TRBJ2-7 | . | TRBV5-6 | few | CASQKGLRDTSYEQYF | TGTGCCAGCCAAAAAGGGCTCCGGGACACCTCCTACGAGCAGTACTTC
TRBJ2-7 | . | TRBV29-1 | many | CSVVIRYEQYF | TGCAGCGTTGTGATACGGTACGAGCAGTACTTC
TRBJ1-5 | . | TRBV4-1 | . | CASSQEPGAAQPQHF | TGCGCCAGCAGCCAAGAACCAGGGGCGGCTCAGCCCCAGCATTTT
TRBJ2-5 | . | TRBV12-3/TRBV12-4 | . | CASSLATGMSQETQYF | TGTGCCAGCAGTTTAGCGACGGGGATGAGTCAAGAGACCCAGTACTTC
TRBJ1-3 | . | TRBV12-3/TRBV12-4 | . | CASSPVFGNTIYF | TGTGCCAGCAGTCCGGTCTTTGGAAACACCATATATTTT
TRBJ2-1 | TRBD1 | TRBV24-1 | . | CATSDLGGASYNEQFF | TGTGCCACCAGTGATCTAGGGGGCGCGTCATACAATGAGCAGTTCTTC
TRBJ2-2 | . | TRBV7-9 | . | CATERITNTGELFF | TGTGCCACCGAAAGAATCACGAACACCGGGGAGCTGTTTTTT
TRBJ2-7 | . | TRBV2 | few | CASKSHIYSYEQYF | TGTGCCAGCAAGAGCCACATCTACTCCTACGAGCAGTACTTC
TRBJ2-7 | . | TRBV7-9 | many | CASSLGRGFTSYEQYF | TGTGCCAGCAGCTTGGGCAGGGGATTTACTAGCTACGAGCAGTACTTC
TRBJ2-7 | TRBD2 | TRBV6-1 | many | CASSALAGTYEQYF | TGTGCCAGCAGCGCACTAGCGGGAACCTACGAGCAGTACTTC
TRBJ2-2 | . | TRBV24-1 | few | CATSDYYRENDGELFF | TGTGCCACCAGTGACTACTACAGGGAAAACGACGGGGAGCTGTTTTTT
TRBJ2-5 | . | TRBV5-1 | many | CASSLEGRGMGETQYF | TGCGCCAGCAGCTTGGAAGGAAGGGGCATGGGAGAGACCCAGTACTTC
TRBJ2-2 | . | TRBV7-2 | . | CASSPLAPVTGELFF | TGTGCCAGCAGCCCCCTGGCCCCCGTAACCGGGGAGCTGTTTTTT
TRBJ2-7 | . | TRBV6-5 | . | CASSYGAGLGEQYF | TGTGCCAGCAGTTACGGGGCAGGGCTAGGCGAGCAGTACTTC
TRBJ2-1 | TRBD2 | TRBV20-1 | . | CSAREGSYNEQFF | TGCAGTGCCCGGGAGGGCTCCTACAATGAGCAGTTCTTC
TRBJ2-5 | . | TRBV5-1 | few | CASSLGTKQETQYF | TGCGCCAGCAGCTTGGGGACGAAGCAAGAGACCCAGTACTTC
TRBJ2-1 | TRBD1 | TRBV24-1 | . | CATSDPGTGIDEQFF | TGTGCCACCAGTGACCCAGGGACAGGGATCGATGAGCAGTTCTTC
TRBJ2-7 | . | TRBV6-1 | . | CASSESLSPYEQYF | TGTGCCAGCAGTGAAAGCCTTTCACCCTACGAGCAGTACTTC
TRBJ2-7 | . | TRBV10-3 | few | CAINRLGSTYEQYF | TGTGCCATCAACCGCCTTGGCAGTACCTACGAGCAGTACTTC
TRBJ1-5 | TRBD1 | TRBV6-5 | many | CASSYREGAQPQHF | TGTGCCAGCAGTTACAGAGAGGGGGCTCAGCCCCAGCATTTT
TRBJ2-4 | . | TRBV4-3 | many | CASSPNPTGPGAKNIQYF | TGCGCCAGCAGCCCAAACCCGACAGGTCCTGGGGCCAAAAACATTCAGTACTTC
TRBJ2-1 | TRBD2 | TRBV10-3 | few | CAISDGTSPDEQFF | TGTGCCATCAGTGATGGGACTAGCCCCGATGAGCAGTTCTTC
TRBJ2-5 | . | TRBV7-3 | few | CASSLTPVGAEETQYF | TGTGCCAGCAGCTTAACACCGGTAGGGGCAGAGGAGACCCAGTACTTC
TRBJ2-7 | TRBD2 | TRBV4-2 | . | CASSQNPAGNLYEQYF | TGTGCCAGCAGCCAAAATCCAGCGGGGAATCTGTACGAGCAGTACTTC
TRBJ1-2 | TRBD1 | TRBV3-1 | few | CASTQGGEHYGYTF | TGTGCCAGCACCCAGGGGGGAGAGCACTATGGCTACACCTTC
TRBJ2-3 | TRBD2 | TRBV20-1 | few | CSATGWREGPTDTQYF | TGCAGTGCTACGGGGTGGCGGGAGGGCCCCACAGATACGCAGTATTTT
TRBJ2-7 | TRBD2 | TRBV20-1 | . | CSARDWEGLLDQGTDEQYF | TGCAGTGCTAGAGATTGGGAGGGCCTCCTCGACCAGGGCACGGATGAGCAGTACTTC
TRBJ2-1 | TRBD2 | TRBV3-1 | few | CASSPSGGGHNEQFF | TGTGCCAGCAGCCCCTCAGGCGGGGGACACAATGAGCAGTTCTTC
TRBJ2-7 | . | TRBV3-1 | many | CASSHKPASYEQYF | TGTGCCAGCAGCCACAAGCCAGCATCCTACGAGCAGTACTTC
TRBJ2-7 | . | TRBV6-5 | many | CASSFTTGEQYF | TGTGCCAGCAGTTTTACGACTGGAGAGCAGTACTTC
TRBJ2-1 | TRBD1 | TRBV7-8 | . | CASSAPGSGGVEYNEQFF | TGTGCCAGCAGCGCTCCGGGGTCAGGGGGCGTCGAGTACAATGAGCAGTTCTTC
TRBJ2-3 | . | TRBV5-1 | many | CASSPVQGKTDTQYF | TGCGCCAGCAGCCCTGTCCAGGGGAAAACAGATACGCAGTATTTT
TRBJ1-1 | . | TRBV5-1 | many | CASSLDLPGVGTEAFF | TGCGCCAGCAGCTTGGATCTCCCGGGGGTTGGGACTGAAGCTTTCTTT
TRBJ2-7 | . | TRBV28 | few | CASSQLDHPSYEQYF | TGTGCCAGCAGCCAACTGGACCATCCTTCCTACGAGCAGTACTTC
TRBJ2-5 | TRBD1 | TRBV20-1 | few | CSARARDRAPETQYF | TGCAGTGCTAGAGCCAGGGACAGGGCCCCAGAGACCCAGTACTTC